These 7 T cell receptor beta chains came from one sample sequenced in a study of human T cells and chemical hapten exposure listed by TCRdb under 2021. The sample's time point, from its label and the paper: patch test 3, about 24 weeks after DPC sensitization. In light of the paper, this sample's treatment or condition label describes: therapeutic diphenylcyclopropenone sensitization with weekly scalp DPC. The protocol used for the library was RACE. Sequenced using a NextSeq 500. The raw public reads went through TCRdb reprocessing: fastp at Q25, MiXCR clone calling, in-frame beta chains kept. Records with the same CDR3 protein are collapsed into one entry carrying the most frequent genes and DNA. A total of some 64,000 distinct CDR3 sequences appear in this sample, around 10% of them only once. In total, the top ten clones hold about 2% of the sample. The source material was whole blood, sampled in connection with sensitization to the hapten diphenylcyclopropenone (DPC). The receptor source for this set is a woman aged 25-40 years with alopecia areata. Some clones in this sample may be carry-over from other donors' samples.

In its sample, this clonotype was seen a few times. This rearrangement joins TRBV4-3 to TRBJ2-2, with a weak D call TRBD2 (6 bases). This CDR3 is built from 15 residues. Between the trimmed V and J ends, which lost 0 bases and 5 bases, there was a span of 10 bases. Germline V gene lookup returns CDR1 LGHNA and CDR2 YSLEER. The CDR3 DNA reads TGCGCCAGCAGCCAAGACGGGGGACCGACCGGGGAGCTGTTTTTT. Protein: CASSQDGGPTGELFF.

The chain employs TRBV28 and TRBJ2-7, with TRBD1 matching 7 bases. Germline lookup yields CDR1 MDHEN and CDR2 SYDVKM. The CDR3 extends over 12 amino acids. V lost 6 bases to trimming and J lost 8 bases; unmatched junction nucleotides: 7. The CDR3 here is CASSLDRAKQYF. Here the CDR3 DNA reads TGTGCCAGCAGCCTTGACAGGGCCAAGCAGTACTTC.

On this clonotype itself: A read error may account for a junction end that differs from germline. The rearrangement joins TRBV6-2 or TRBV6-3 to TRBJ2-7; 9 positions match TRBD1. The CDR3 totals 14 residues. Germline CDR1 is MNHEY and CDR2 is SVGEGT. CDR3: CANSYSGQGREQYF. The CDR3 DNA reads TGTGCCAACAGTTACTCGGGACAGGGAAGAGAGCAGTACTTC.

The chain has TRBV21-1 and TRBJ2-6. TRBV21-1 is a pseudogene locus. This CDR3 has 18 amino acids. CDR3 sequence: CASSKVGERVSGANVLTF. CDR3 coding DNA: TGTGCCAGCAGCAAAGTCGGCGAACGGGTCTCTGGGGCCAACGTCCTGACTTTC.

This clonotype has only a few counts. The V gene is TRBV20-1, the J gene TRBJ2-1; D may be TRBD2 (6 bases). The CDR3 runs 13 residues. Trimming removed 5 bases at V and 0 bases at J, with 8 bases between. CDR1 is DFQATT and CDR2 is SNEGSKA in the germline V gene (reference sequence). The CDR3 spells CSAGGVSYNEQFF. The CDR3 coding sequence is TGCAGTGCTGGAGGGGTCTCCTACAATGAGCAGTTCTTC.

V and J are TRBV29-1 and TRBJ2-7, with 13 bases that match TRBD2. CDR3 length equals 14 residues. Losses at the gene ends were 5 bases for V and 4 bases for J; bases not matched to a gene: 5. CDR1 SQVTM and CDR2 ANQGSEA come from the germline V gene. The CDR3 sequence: CSVSTSGRAYEQYF. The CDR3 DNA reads TGCAGCGTTTCAACTAGCGGGAGGGCGTACGAGCAGTACTTC.

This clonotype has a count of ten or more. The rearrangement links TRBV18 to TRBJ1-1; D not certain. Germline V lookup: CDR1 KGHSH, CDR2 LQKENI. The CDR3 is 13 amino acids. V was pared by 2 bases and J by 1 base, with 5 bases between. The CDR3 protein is CASSPGENTEAFF. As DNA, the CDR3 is TGTGCCAGCTCACCAGGGGAGAACACTGAAGCTTTCTTT.